Presented here are 17 T cell receptor beta chains from one specimen sequenced in a study of cytomegalovirus exposure and HLA in healthy donors. PCR involved 60 Vbeta and 13 Jbeta primers. Some clones are missing from TCRdb's copy, which holds only in-frame ones; the method was immunoSEQ multiplex PCR. The table records approximately 150,000 clones, approximately 71% of them present only once. The sample comprised PBMCs. These receptors originate from an older woman in good health and CMV-seronegative.

The genes are TRBV28 and TRBJ1-5; 9 nucleotides agree with TRBD1. V trimming: 6 bases; J trimming: 6 bases; junction bases outside the gene matches: 6. In germline, CDR1 is MDHEN, CDR2 SYDVKM. This CDR3 contains 14 residues. This chain's CDR3 is CASRYRGRVQPQHF. The CDR3 DNA is TGTGCCAGCAGATACAGGGGGCGCGTTCAGCCCCAGCATTTT.

The gene calls are TRBV13 and TRBJ2-5, with D maybe TRBD2 (5 bases). The J call is doubtful: the DNA matches TRBJ2-7 better. This CDR3 region has 14 residues. Germline lookup yields CDR1 PRHDT and CDR2 FYEKMQ (reference sequence). The CDR3 is CASSSRETPYEQYF. DNA of the CDR3: TGTGCCAGCAGTTCAAGGGAGACCCCCTACGAGCAGTACTTC.

The chain couples TRBV6-1 to TRBJ2-3; possibly TRBD2 for D (5 bases). Germline loops: CDR1 MNHNS, CDR2 SASEGT. The V end was cut by 6 bases, the J end by 4 bases, with 8 bases between. The CDR3 contains 12 residues. The CDR3 DNA is TGTGCCAGCAGGCCAGCGGCAGATACGCAGTATTTT. The encoded protein is CASRPAADTQYF.

The rearrangement links TRBV2 to TRBJ2-7; TRBD1 is a possible D gene (5 bases). The CDR3 totals 14 residues. V lost 5 bases to trimming and J lost 3 bases, with 14 bases between them. In germline, CDR1 is SNHLY, CDR2 FYNNEI. For the CDR3, the DNA is TGTGCCAGCAGTCTAGTGGTAGGGGACTACGAGCAGTACTTC. This gives the protein CASSLVVGDYEQYF. Looking up the rest from reference TRBV2 and TRBJ2-7 gives the full variable domain: EPEVTQTPSHQVTQMGQEVILRCVPISNHLYFYWYRQILGQKVEFLVSFYNNEISEKSEIFDDQFSVERPDGSNFTLKIRSTKLEDSAMYFCASSLVVGDYEQYFGPGTRLTVT.

CDR3 in amino acids: CAISEGDIYYGYTF. The CDR3 DNA sequence: TGTGCCATCAGTGAAGGGGACATATACTATGGCTACACCTTC. The rearrangement joins TRBV10-3 to TRBJ1-2; D possibly corresponds to TRBD1 (6 bases). The germline V and J ends were trimmed by 3 bases and 3 bases, with 11 bases remaining between them. Germline V gives CDR1 ENHRY, CDR2 SYGVKD. The CDR3 runs to 14 residues.

J is TRBJ1-5 and V is TRBV30; the match to TRBD1 covers 9 bases. This CDR3 contains 17 residues. The V gene end was trimmed by 3 bases and the J gene end by 4 bases; junction bases not matched to a gene: 13. Looked up from germline, CDR1 is GTSNPN and CDR2 is SVGIG (reference sequence). CDR3: CAWSPTPGQGPNQPQHF. The CDR3 DNA sequence: TGTGCCTGGAGCCCTACTCCGGGACAGGGACCGAATCAGCCCCAGCATTTT. Combining the CDR3 with reference TRBV30 and TRBJ1-5 gives the whole variable domain SQTIHQWPATLVQPVGSPLSLECTVEGTSNPNLYWYRQAAGRGLQLLFYSVGIGQISSEVPQNLSASRPQDRQFILSSKKLLLSDSGFYLCAWSPTPGQGPNQPQHFGDGTRLSIL.

This chain uses TRBV21-1 with TRBJ1-2; the table gives TRBD1 as D, unverified against the DNA. TRBV21-1 is designated a pseudogene. This CDR3 comprises 17 residues. DNA of the CDR3: TGTGCCAGCAGCAAAGCGGAAGGACAGGAGATTAACTATGGCTACACCTTC. Translated, it gives CASSKAEGQEINYGYTF.

This chain links TRBV5-1 with TRBJ2-7; D unresolved. V lost 6 bases and J 7 bases, leaving 17 bases between the germline ends. The CDR3 runs 13 residues. From germline, CDR1 is SGHRS and CDR2 YFSETQ. CDR3 coding DNA: TGCGCCAGCAACCCTATGAGCTCCGGGGAGCAGTACTTC. Its translation: CASNPMSSGEQYF.

The chain is built from TRBV19 and TRBJ2-1; unclear D gene. The CDR3 runs to 15 residues. V was shortened by 5 bases and J by 9 bases, with 20 bases between the two germline ends. Germline CDR1 LNHDA, CDR2 SQIVND (reference sequence). CDR3 loop: CASSPYPPPSSEQFF. The CDR3 DNA reads TGTGCCAGTAGTCCCTACCCTCCACCGTCTAGTGAGCAGTTCTTC.

The chain employs TRBV4-1 and TRBJ2-1; 14 bases map to TRBD2. Germline CDR1 and CDR2: MGHRA and YSYEKL. V shed 6 bases and J 4 bases; nucleotides not matched to a gene: 8. There are 17 residues in the CDR3. CDR3 region: CASSRGGLAGAYNEQFF. The CDR3 DNA follows: TGCGCCAGCAGTCGGGGGGGACTAGCGGGAGCTTACAATGAGCAGTTCTTC.

The rearrangement uses TRBV7-9 and TRBJ1-1; a possible D gene is TRBD1 (6 bases). V was pared by 0 bases and J by 3 bases, with 8 bases between. CDR3 length equals 14 residues. Germline values: CDR1 SEHNR, CDR2 FQNEAQ (reference sequence). Here the CDR3 DNA reads TGTGCCAGCAGCTTAGCTAGGGGGTACACTGAAGCTTTCTTT. Translating it yields CASSLARGYTEAFF. Full variable domain (remainder filled in from reference TRBV7-9 and TRBJ1-1): DTGVSQNPRHKITKRGQNVTFRCDPISEHNRLYWYRQTLGQGPEFLTYFQNEAQLEKSRLLSDRFSAERPKGSFSTLEIQRTEQGDSAMYLCASSLARGYTEAFFGQGTRLTVV.

The rearrangement uses TRBV5-1 and TRBJ2-5, with D possibly matching TRBD1 (5 bases). V was cut by 2 bases and J by 5 bases, with 13 bases left in between. CDR3 length: 14 amino acids. The germline V gene encodes CDR1 SGHRS and CDR2 YFSETQ. The CDR3 DNA sequence: TGCGCCAGCAGCTTTAAACCAGGGATGGAGACCCAGTACTTC. This translates into CASSFKPGMETQYF.

The chain joins TRBV21-1 to TRBJ2-5; the tabulated D call, TRBD2, remains unverified against the DNA. The J call may not be correct, given that the DNA end is closer to TRBJ2-7. TRBV21-1 is listed as a pseudogene. The CDR3 totals 18 residues. This chain's CDR3 is CASERTGRRLAGGYEQYF. The CDR3 nucleotides are TGTGCCAGCGAAAGAACCGGCCGAAGGCTAGCGGGGGGCTACGAGCAGTACTTC.

The V gene is TRBV18, the J gene TRBJ2-3; 12 bases align to TRBD2. Germline values: CDR1 KGHSH, CDR2 LQKENI. Unmatched junction bases numbered 6, after V lost 3 bases and J lost 5 bases. The CDR3 is 16 residues long. The CDR3 loop reads CASSPTSGRRGDTQYF. The CDR3 DNA is TGTGCCAGCTCACCGACTAGCGGGAGAAGGGGAGATACGCAGTATTTT.

The chain employs TRBV2 and TRBJ1-2; a possible D gene is TRBD1 (6 bases). The germline V gene encodes CDR1 SNHLY and CDR2 FYNNEI. The CDR3 has 17 residues. The V and J ends lost 6 bases and 0 bases respectively, with 20 bases between them. CDR3 amino acids: CASRRVRRTASNYGYTF. CDR3 nucleotide sequence: TGTGCCAGCAGGAGAGTGAGACGGACAGCTTCTAACTATGGCTACACCTTC.

This clone was picked up a small number of times. The rearrangement joins TRBV28 to TRBJ1-2, with 8 bases matching TRBD1. This CDR3 region has 14 residues. V was pared by 1 base and J by 4 bases, with 2 bases of the junction left unmatched. Germline values: CDR1 MDHEN, CDR2 SYDVKM. The CDR3 reads CASSLSGTGYGYTF. CDR3 nucleotides: TGTGCCAGCAGTTTATCGGGGACAGGCTATGGCTACACCTTC.

This clone was observed a few times. The chain links TRBV27 to TRBJ2-7, with D possibly matching TRBD1 (5 bases). The V end lost 6 bases, the J end lost 3 bases, and 15 bases lay between the germline ends. The CDR3 totals 14 residues. The germline gives CDR1 MNHEY, CDR2 SMNVEV (reference sequence). Here the CDR3 reads CASRGVRQGYEQYF. CDR3 nucleotides: TGTGCCAGCAGGGGCGTCAGGCAGGGCTACGAGCAGTACTTC.